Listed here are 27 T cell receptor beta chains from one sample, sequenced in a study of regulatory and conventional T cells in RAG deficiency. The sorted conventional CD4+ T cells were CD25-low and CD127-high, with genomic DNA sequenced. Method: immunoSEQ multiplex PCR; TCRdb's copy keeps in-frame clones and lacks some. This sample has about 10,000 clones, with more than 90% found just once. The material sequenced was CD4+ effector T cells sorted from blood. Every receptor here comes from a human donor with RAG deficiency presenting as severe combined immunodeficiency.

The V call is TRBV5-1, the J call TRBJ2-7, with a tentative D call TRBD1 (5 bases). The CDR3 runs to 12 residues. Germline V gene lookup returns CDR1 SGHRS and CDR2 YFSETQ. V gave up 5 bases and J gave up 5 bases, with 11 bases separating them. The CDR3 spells CASRPETDEQYF. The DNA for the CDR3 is TGCGCCAGCAGACCAGAGACAGACGAGCAGTACTTC.

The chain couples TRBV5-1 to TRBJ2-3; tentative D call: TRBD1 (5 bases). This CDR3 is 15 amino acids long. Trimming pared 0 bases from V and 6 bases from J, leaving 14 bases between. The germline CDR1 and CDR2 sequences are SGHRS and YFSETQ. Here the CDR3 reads CASSLALRSGDTQYF. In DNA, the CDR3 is TGCGCCAGCAGCTTGGCCTTAAGGTCAGGGGATACGCAGTATTTT.

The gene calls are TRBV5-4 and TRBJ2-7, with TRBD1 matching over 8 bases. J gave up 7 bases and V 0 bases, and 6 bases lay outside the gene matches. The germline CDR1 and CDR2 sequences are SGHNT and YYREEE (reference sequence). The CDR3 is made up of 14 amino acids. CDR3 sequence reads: CASSLDRGIGEQYF. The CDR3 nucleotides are TGTGCCAGCAGCTTGGACAGGGGGATCGGGGAGCAGTACTTC.

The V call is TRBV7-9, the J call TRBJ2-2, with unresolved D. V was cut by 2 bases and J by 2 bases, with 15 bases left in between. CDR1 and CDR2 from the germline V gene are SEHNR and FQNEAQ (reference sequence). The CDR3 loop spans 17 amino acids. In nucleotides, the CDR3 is TGTGCCAGCAGCTTAAGATGGGCGGATGCTAACACCGGGGAGCTGTTTTTT. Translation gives CASSLRWADANTGELFF.

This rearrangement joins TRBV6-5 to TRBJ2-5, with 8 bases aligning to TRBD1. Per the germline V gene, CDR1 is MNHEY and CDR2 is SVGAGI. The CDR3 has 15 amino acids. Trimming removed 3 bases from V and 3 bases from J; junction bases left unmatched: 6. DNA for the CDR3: TGTGCCAGCAGTTATCAGGACAGGGTGGAAGAGACCCAGTACTTC. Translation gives CASSYQDRVEETQYF.

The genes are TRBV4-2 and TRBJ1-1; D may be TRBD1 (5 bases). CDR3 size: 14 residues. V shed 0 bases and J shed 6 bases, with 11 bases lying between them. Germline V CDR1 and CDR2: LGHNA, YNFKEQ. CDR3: CASSQDPGSSEAFF. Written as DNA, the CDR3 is TGTGCCAGCAGCCAAGATCCAGGGAGCTCTGAAGCTTTCTTT.

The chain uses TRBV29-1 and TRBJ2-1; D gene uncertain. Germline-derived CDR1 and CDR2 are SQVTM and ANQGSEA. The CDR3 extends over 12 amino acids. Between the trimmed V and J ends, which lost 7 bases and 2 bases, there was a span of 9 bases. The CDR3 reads CSAGQAYNEQFF. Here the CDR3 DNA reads TGCAGCGCTGGGCAGGCCTACAATGAGCAGTTCTTC.

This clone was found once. CDR3 sequence (DNA): TGCAGCGTAGGGGGACAGCGGACTATAAATGAGCAGTTCTTC. It yields the protein CSVGGQRTINEQFF. The rearrangement uses TRBV29-1 and TRBJ2-1; the D gene is possibly TRBD1 (7 bases). V was clipped by 6 bases and J by 7 bases, with 19 bases between them. The CDR3 extends over 14 amino acids. Looked up from germline, CDR1 is SQVTM and CDR2 is ANQGSEA.

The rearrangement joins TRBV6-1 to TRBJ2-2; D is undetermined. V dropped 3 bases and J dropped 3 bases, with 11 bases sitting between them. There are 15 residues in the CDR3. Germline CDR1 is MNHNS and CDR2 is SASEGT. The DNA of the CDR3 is TGTGCCAGCAGTGAGAGGCAGGCGGACACCGGGGAGCTGTTTTTT. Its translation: CASSERQADTGELFF.

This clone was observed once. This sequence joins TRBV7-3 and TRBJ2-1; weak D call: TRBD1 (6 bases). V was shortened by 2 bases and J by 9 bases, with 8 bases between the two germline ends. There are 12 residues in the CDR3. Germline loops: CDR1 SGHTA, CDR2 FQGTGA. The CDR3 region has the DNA TGTGCCAGCAGCTTAGGGGGCGGTGAGCAGTTCTTC. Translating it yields CASSLGGGEQFF.

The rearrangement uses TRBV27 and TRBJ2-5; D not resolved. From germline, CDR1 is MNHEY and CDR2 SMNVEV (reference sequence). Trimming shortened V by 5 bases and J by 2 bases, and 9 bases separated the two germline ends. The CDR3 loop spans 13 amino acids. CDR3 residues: CASSTRLQETQYF. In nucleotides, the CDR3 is TGTGCCAGCAGTACGAGATTACAAGAGACCCAGTACTTC.

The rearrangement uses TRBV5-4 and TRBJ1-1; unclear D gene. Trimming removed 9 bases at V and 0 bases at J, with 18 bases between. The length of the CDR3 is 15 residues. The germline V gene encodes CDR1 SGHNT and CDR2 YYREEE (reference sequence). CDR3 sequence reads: CATQLGRTLNTEAFF. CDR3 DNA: TGTGCCACCCAGCTTGGTCGGACTCTGAACACTGAAGCTTTCTTT. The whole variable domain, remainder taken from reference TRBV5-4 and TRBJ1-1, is ETGVTQSPTHLIKTRGQQVTLRCSSQSGHNTVSWYQQALGQGPQFIFQYYREEENGRGNFPPRFSGLQFPNYSSELNVNALELDDSALYLCATQLGRTLNTEAFFGQGTRLTVV.

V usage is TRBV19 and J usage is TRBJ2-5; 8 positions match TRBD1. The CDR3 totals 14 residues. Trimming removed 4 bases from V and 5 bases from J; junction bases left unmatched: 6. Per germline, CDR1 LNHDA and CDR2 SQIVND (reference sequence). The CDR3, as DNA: TGTGCCAGTAGTAGACGGACAGGGACGGAGACCCAGTACTTC. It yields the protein CASSRRTGTETQYF.

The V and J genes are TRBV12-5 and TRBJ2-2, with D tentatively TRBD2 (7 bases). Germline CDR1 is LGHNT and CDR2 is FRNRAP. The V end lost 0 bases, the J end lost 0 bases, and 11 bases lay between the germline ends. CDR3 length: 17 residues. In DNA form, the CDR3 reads TGTGCTAGTGGTTTGGTTAGGGGGGGACCGAACACCGGGGAGCTGTTTTTT. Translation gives CASGLVRGGPNTGELFF.

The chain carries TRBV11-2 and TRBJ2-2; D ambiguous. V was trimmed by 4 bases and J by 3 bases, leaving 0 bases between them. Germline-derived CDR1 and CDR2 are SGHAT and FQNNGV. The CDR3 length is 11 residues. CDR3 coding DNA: TGTGCCAGCAGCTACACCGGGGAGCTGTTTTTT. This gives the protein CASSYTGELFF.

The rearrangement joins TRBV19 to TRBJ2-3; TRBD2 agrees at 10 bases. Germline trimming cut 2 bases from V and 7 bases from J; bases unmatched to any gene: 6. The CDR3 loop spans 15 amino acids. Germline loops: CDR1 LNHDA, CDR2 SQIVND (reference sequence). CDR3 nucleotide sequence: TGTGCCAGTAGTATAAGCGGGAGGGTCGAATATACGCAGTATTTT. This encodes CASSISGRVEYTQYF.

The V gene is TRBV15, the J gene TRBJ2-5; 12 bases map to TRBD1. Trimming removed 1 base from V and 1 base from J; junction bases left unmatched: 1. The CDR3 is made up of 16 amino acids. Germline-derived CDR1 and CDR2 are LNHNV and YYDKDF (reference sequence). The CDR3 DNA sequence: TGTGCCACCAGCAGAGGGGACAGGGGGCTCCAAGAGACCCAGTACTTC. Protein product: CATSRGDRGLQETQYF.

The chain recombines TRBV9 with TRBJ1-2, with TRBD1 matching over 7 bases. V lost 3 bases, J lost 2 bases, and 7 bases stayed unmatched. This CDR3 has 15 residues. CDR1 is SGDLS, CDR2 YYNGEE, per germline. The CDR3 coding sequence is TGTGCCAGCAGCGCCTCGGGACAGTCAAACTATGGCTACACCTTC. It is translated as CASSASGQSNYGYTF.

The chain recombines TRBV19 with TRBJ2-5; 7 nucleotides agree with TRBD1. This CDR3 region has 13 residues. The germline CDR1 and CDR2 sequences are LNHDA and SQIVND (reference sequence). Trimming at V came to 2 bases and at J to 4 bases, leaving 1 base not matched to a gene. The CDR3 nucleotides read TGTGCCAGTAGTATAAGGGGGCGAGAGACCCAGTACTTC. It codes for CASSIRGRETQYF.

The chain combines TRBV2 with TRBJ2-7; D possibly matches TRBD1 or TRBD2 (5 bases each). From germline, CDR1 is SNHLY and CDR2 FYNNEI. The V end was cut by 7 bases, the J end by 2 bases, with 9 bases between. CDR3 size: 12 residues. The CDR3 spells CASNEGPYEQYF. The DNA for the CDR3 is TGTGCCAGCAACGAGGGGCCCTACGAGCAGTACTTC.

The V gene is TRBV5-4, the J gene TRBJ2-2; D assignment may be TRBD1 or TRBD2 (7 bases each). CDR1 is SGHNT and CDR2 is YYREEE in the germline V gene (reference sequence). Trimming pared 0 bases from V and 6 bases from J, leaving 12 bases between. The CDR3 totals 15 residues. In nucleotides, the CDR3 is TGTGCCAGCAGCTTGGGAGGGAGGGGGCCCGGGGAGCTGTTTTTT. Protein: CASSLGGRGPGELFF.

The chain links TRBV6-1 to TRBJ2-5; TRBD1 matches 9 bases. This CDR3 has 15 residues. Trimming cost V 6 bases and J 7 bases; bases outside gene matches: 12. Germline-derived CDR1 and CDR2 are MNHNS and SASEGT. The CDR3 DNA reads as TGTGCCAGCAGCCAACAGGGGGCGCGAAGATGGACCCAGTACTTC. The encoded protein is CASSQQGARRWTQYF.

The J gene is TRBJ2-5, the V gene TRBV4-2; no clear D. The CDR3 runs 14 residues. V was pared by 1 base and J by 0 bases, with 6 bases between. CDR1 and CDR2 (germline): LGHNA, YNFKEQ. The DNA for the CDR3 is TGTGCCAGCAGCCAAGTGGGTTACCAAGAGACCCAGTACTTC. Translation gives CASSQVGYQETQYF.

As DNA, the CDR3 is TGTGCCAGCAGTTACTCGGGCACCACGGGTGAAAAACTGTTTTTT. It encodes CASSYSGTTGEKLFF. The chain couples TRBV6-6 to TRBJ1-4; D remains unclear. CDR1 MNHNY and CDR2 SVGAGI come from the germline V gene (reference sequence). The CDR3 sequence is 15 residues long. V was clipped by 0 bases and J by 7 bases, with 12 bases between them.

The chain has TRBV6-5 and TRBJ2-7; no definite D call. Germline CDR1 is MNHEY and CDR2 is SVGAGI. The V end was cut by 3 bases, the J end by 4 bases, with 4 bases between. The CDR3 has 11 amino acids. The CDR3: CASSYLYEQYF. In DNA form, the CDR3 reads TGTGCCAGCAGTTATCTTTACGAGCAGTACTTC.

As DNA, the CDR3 is TGCGCCAGCAGCCAAGAAGGGTCAGGGTTGGATACGCAGTATTTT. This encodes CASSQEGSGLDTQYF. The chain has TRBV4-3 and TRBJ2-3; TRBD1 might be the D (5 bases). CDR3 length equals 15 residues. V was trimmed by 0 bases and J by 6 bases, leaving 13 bases between them. Germline values: CDR1 LGHNA, CDR2 YSLEER.

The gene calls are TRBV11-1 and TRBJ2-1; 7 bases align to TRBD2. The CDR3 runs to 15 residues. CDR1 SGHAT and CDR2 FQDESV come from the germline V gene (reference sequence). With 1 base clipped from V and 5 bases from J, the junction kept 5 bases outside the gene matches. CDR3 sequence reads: CASSLGLAENNEQFF. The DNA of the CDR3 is TGTGCCAGCAGCTTAGGGCTAGCGGAGAACAATGAGCAGTTCTTC. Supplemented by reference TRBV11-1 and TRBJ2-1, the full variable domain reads EAEVAQSPRYKITEKSQAVAFWCDPISGHATLYWYRQILGQGPELLVQFQDESVVDDSQLPKDRFSAERLKGVDSTLKIQPAELGDSAMYLCASSLGLAENNEQFFGPGTRLTVL.